Presented here are 20 T cell receptor beta chains from one specimen sequenced in a study of cytomegalovirus exposure and HLA in healthy donors. The PCR had 60 Vbeta and 13 Jbeta primers. TCRdb keeps only in-frame clones here, not all; method: immunoSEQ multiplex PCR. The sample lists about 88,000 clones, under 85% occurring once. Sequencing was done on a sample of PBMCs. The source of these receptors is a man aged 25 to 40 in good health and CMV-seronegative.

The V and J genes are TRBV5-6 and TRBJ2-1; 9 bases line up with TRBD2. Germline V gives CDR1 SGHDT, CDR2 YYEEEE. Trimming took 2 bases from V and 7 from J; bases not matched to a gene: 10. This CDR3 has 16 residues. In DNA, the CDR3 is TGTGCCAGCAGCTTCTATAGCGGGGGCGAGCCGAATGAGCAGTTCTTC. Protein: CASSFYSGGEPNEQFF. The full variable domain, in which reference TRBV5-6 and TRBJ2-1 provide the parts outside the CDR3, is DAGVTQSPTHLIKTRGQQVTLRCSPKSGHDTVSWYQQALGQGPQFIFQYYEEEERQRGNFPDRFSGHQFPNYSSELNVNALLLGDSALYLCASSFYSGGEPNEQFFGPGTRLTVL.

The J gene is TRBJ2-3, the V gene TRBV21-1; the D call TRBD2 from the table was never checked on the DNA. TRBV21-1 is described as a pseudogene. The CDR3 has 14 residues. CDR3 residues: CASSGRADTDTQYF. The CDR3 DNA reads TGTGCCAGCAGCGGGAGGGCGGATACAGATACGCAGTATTTT.

J is TRBJ2-5 and V is TRBV27, with TRBD1 identical over 8 bases. The J call may not be correct, given that the DNA end is closer to TRBJ2-7. CDR1 and CDR2 from the germline V gene are MNHEY and SMNVEV (reference sequence). This CDR3 is built from 12 residues. CDR3 DNA sequence: TGTGCCAGCAGTCCCACAGGGGGCGAGCAGTACTTC. Translation gives CASSPTGGEQYF.

This clone appeared a single time. The CDR3: CAISERDRGPTDTQYF. The CDR3 coding sequence is TGTGCCATCAGTGAGAGGGACAGGGGGCCCACAGATACGCAGTATTTT. The rearrangement links TRBV10-3 to TRBJ2-3; 12 nucleotides align to TRBD1. The CDR3 spans 16 residues. V shed 2 bases, J shed 2 bases, and the junction held 2 bases outside the gene matches. Germline CDR1 and CDR2: ENHRY and SYGVKD.

The CDR3 region is CASSLEANQPQHF. The CDR3 DNA reads TGTGCCAGCAGCTTAGAAGCCAATCAGCCCCAGCATTTT. The chain has TRBV7-6 and TRBJ1-5; no reliable D call. Germline-derived CDR1 and CDR2 are SGHVS and FNYEAQ. CDR3 length: 13 amino acids. The V gene lost 1 base and the J gene lost 3 bases, with 4 bases spanning the gap.

The genes are TRBV29-1 and TRBJ1-2, with TRBD1 identical over 7 bases. CDR1 is SQVTM, CDR2 ANQGSEA, per germline. Unmatched junction bases numbered 5, after V lost 8 bases and J lost 2 bases. CDR3 size: 12 residues. The CDR3 sequence: CSSMTGNYGYTF. CDR3 bases: TGCAGCTCGATGACAGGGAACTATGGCTACACCTTC. The full variable domain, with the rest looked up from reference TRBV29-1 and TRBJ1-2, is SAVISQKPSRDICQRGTSLTIQCQVDSQVTMMFWYRQQPGQSLTLIATANQGSEATYESGFVIDKFPISRPNLTFSTLTVSNMSPEDSSIYLCSSMTGNYGYTFGSGTRLTVV.

The V gene is TRBV2, the J gene TRBJ2-6; 10 nucleotides align to TRBD1. CDR3 size: 17 residues. J lost 0 bases, V lost 9 bases, and 8 bases had no gene match. The germline gives CDR1 SNHLY, CDR2 FYNNEI. In DNA form, the CDR3 reads TGTGCCAGTGCTGGGACAGGGGCTAGCTCTGGGGCCAACGTCCTGACTTTC. Its translation is CASAGTGASSGANVLTF.

As for this clone: In the same sample, other DNA sequences code for this CDR3. V and J are TRBV29-1 and TRBJ2-7; D may be TRBD2 (6 bases). The germline gives CDR1 SQVTM, CDR2 ANQGSEA. V lost 5 bases to trimming and J lost 9 bases, with 17 bases between them. CDR3 length: 12 amino acids. The CDR3 DNA follows: TGCAGCGTTATGGGAGGCGGAGGATGGCAGTACTTC. This sequence encodes CSVMGGGGWQYF.

The chain links TRBV28 to TRBJ1-4; perhaps TRBD1 as D (5 bases). The CDR3 loop spans 13 amino acids. Germline loops: CDR1 MDHEN, CDR2 SYDVKM. V lost 7 bases and J lost 7, with 13 bases in between. CDR3 loop: CASTLGLREKLFF. CDR3 coding DNA: TGTGCCAGCACCTTGGGGCTACGTGAAAAACTGTTTTTT.

To note about this clone: At one end, the junction sequence differs from germline, possibly due to a read error. The gene calls are TRBV19 and TRBJ2-7, with D tentatively TRBD1 (7 bases). The CDR3 loop spans 12 amino acids. Germline assignment: CDR1 LNHDA and CDR2 SQIVND (reference sequence). Written as DNA, the CDR3 is TGTGCCAGTAGTAGTCGGGGGACAGAGCAGCACTTC. Translated: CASSSRGTEQHF. The full variable domain, rest sourced from reference TRBV19 and TRBJ2-7, is DGGITQSPKYLFRKEGQNVTLSCEQNLNHDAMYWYRQDPGQGLRLIYYSQIVNDFQKGDIAEGYSVSREKKESFPLTVTSAQKNPTAFYLCASSSRGTEQHFGPGTRLTVT.

The chain joins TRBV25-1 to TRBJ1-1, with D unresolved. Germline CDR1 is MGHDK and CDR2 is SYGVNS. The CDR3 sequence is 14 residues long. Between the trimmed V and J ends, which lost 2 bases and 5 bases, there was a span of 12 bases. In nucleotides, the CDR3 is TGTGCCAGCAGTGAAGCAGGTCCGGGGACTGAAGCTTTCTTT. Its protein is CASSEAGPGTEAFF. Full variable domain (outside the CDR3, taken from reference TRBV25-1 and TRBJ1-1): EADIYQTPRYLVIGTGKKITLECSQTMGHDKMYWYQQDPGMELHLIHYSYGVNSTEKGDLSSESTVSRIRTEHFPLTLESARPSHTSQYLCASSEAGPGTEAFFGQGTRLTVV.

Here the CDR3 reads CASSLAPGGQETQYF. DNA of the CDR3: TGTGCCAGCAGCTTAGCGCCGGGGGGCCAAGAGACCCAGTACTTC. This chain joins TRBV7-9 and TRBJ2-5; 7 nucleotides agree with TRBD2. This CDR3 is built from 15 residues. V trimming: 0 bases; J trimming: 1 base; junction bases outside the gene matches: 2. Germline lookup yields CDR1 SEHNR and CDR2 FQNEAQ (reference sequence).

The chain uses TRBV4-2 and TRBJ1-2, with D uncertain. CDR1 is LGHNA and CDR2 is YNFKEQ in the germline V gene. Deletions cut 0 bases from V and 1 base from J, with 18 bases between. CDR3 size: 18 residues. The CDR3 protein is CASSQDLMVQPINYGYTF. The CDR3 DNA follows: TGTGCCAGCAGCCAAGATTTAATGGTCCAACCTATTAACTATGGCTACACCTTC.

The chain carries TRBV30 and TRBJ1-5; 8 nucleotides line up with TRBD1. Trimming removed 5 bases from V and 5 bases from J; junction bases left unmatched: 8. The CDR3 length is 14 residues. The germline V gene encodes CDR1 GTSNPN and CDR2 SVGIG (reference sequence). The CDR3 coding sequence is TGTGCCTGGGCAAGGACAGGGAGGGATCAGCCCCAGCATTTT. It yields the protein CAWARTGRDQPQHF.

The chain links TRBV6-1 to TRBJ1-5, with 7 bases fitting TRBD1. The germline gives CDR1 MNHNS, CDR2 SASEGT. This CDR3 region has 16 residues. Unmatched junction bases numbered 5, after V lost 2 bases and J lost 1 base. In DNA form, the CDR3 reads TGTGCCAGCAGTGAAACCGGGACAGCGAGCAATCAGCCCCAGCATTTT. It yields the protein CASSETGTASNQPQHF.

The rearrangement uses TRBV5-8 and TRBJ2-2; a weak D match, TRBD1 (6 bases). The CDR3 sequence is 15 residues long. V lost 0 bases and J lost 0, with 6 bases in between. Looked up from germline, CDR1 is SGHTS and CDR2 is YDEGEE. The DNA of the CDR3 is TGTGCCAGCAGCTTGGACAGGGCGAACACCGGGGAGCTGTTTTTT. Its translation is CASSLDRANTGELFF.

This sequence joins TRBV4-2 and TRBJ1-2, with D unclear. V dropped 1 base and J dropped 5 bases, with 17 bases sitting between them. In germline, CDR1 is LGHNA, CDR2 YNFKEQ. CDR3 size: 16 residues. The CDR3 is CASSQGALNLGYGYTF. The CDR3 DNA reads as TGTGCCAGCAGCCAAGGGGCCTTGAACCTGGGTTATGGCTACACCTTC.

The chain carries TRBV5-1 and TRBJ2-3; 10 bases map to TRBD2. The CDR3 sequence is 15 residues long. Germline V lookup: CDR1 SGHRS, CDR2 YFSETQ. Losses at the gene ends were 7 bases for V and 5 bases for J; bases not matched to a gene: 10. The CDR3 here is CASYPQAGGGDTQYF. The DNA for the CDR3 is TGCGCCAGCTACCCGCAAGCGGGGGGGGGAGATACGCAGTATTTT.

The CDR3 sequence is CASRATANYGYTF. For the CDR3, the DNA is TGTGCCAGCAGAGCCACGGCTAACTATGGCTACACCTTC. V usage is TRBV25-1 and J usage is TRBJ1-2, with D unresolved. This CDR3 has 13 amino acids. Between the trimmed V and J ends, which lost 6 bases and 0 bases, there was a span of 8 bases. Germline CDR1 reads MGHDK; CDR2 reads SYGVNS.

V gene TRBV7-8 combines with J gene TRBJ2-1; 8 positions agree with TRBD2. The CDR3 is 15 residues long. Per the germline V gene, CDR1 is SGHVS and CDR2 is FQNEAQ. The junction had 4 bases not matched to a gene; V was cut back by 0 bases and J by 6 bases. This chain's CDR3 is CASSLAGTSGNEQFF. As DNA, the CDR3 is TGTGCCAGCAGCTTAGCCGGGACTAGTGGCAATGAGCAGTTCTTC.